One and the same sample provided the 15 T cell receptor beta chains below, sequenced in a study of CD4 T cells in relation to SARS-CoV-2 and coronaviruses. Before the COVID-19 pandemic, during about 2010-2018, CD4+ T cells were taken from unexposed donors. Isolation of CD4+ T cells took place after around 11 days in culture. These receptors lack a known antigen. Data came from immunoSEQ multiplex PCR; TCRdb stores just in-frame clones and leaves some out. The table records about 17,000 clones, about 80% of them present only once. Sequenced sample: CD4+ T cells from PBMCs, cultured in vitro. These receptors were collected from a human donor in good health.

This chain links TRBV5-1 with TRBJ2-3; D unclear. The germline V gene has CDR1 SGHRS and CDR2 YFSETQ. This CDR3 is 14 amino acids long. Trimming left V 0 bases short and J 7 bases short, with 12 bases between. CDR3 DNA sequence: TGCGCCAGCAGCTTGGGTTCGGATTTAAATACGCAGTATTTT. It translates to CASSLGSDLNTQYF.

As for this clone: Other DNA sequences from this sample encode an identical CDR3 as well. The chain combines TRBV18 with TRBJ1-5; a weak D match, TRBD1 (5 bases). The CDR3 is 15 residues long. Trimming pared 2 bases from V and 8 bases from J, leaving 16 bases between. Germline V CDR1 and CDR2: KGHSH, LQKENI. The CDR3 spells CASSPGGRGREPQHF. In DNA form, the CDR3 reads TGTGCCAGCTCACCAGGAGGGCGGGGGAGGGAGCCCCAGCATTTT.

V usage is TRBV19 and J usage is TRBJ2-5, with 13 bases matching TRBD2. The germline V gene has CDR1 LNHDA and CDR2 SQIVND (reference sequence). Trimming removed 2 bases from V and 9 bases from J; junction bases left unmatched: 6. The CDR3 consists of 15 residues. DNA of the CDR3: TGTGCCAGTAGTATAACCGGGACTAGCGGGAATGCCCAGTACTTC. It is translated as CASSITGTSGNAQYF. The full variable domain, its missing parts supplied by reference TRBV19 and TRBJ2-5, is DGGITQSPKYLFRKEGQNVTLSCEQNLNHDAMYWYRQDPGQGLRLIYYSQIVNDFQKGDIAEGYSVSREKKESFPLTVTSAQKNPTAFYLCASSITGTSGNAQYFGPGTRLLVL.

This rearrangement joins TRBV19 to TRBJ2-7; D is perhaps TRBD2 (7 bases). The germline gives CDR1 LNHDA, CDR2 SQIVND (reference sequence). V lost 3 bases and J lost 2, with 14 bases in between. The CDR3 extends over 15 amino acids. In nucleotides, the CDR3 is TGTGCCAGTAGTATTTCGCGAGGGGGGGCCTACGAGCAGTACTTC. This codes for CASSISRGGAYEQYF. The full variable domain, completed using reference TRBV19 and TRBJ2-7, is DGGITQSPKYLFRKEGQNVTLSCEQNLNHDAMYWYRQDPGQGLRLIYYSQIVNDFQKGDIAEGYSVSREKKESFPLTVTSAQKNPTAFYLCASSISRGGAYEQYFGPGTRLTVT.

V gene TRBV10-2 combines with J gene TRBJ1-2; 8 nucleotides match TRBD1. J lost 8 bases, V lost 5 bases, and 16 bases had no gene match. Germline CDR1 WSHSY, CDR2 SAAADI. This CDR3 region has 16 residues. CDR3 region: CASSLWGQVSRGGYTF. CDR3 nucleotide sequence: TGCGCCAGCAGTTTATGGGGACAGGTCTCCCGGGGCGGCTACACCTTC.

The CDR3 sequence: CASGWTGDREETQYF. The CDR3 DNA follows: TGTGCCAGCGGCTGGACAGGGGATCGGGAAGAGACCCAGTACTTC. This chain links TRBV5-8 with TRBJ2-5; the match to TRBD1 covers 9 bases. The CDR3 consists of 15 residues. CDR1 SGHTS and CDR2 YDEGEE come from the germline V gene. V was clipped by 7 bases and J by 3 bases; unmatched bases: 10.

This chain's CDR3 is CASNLMRGGFGEQYF. The CDR3 bases are TGTGCCAGCAATCTCATGAGGGGGGGCTTCGGCGAGCAGTACTTC. The chain carries TRBV6-5 and TRBJ2-7; the D gene is possibly TRBD2 (7 bases). Trimming took 7 bases from V and 6 from J, leaving 22 bases between them. Germline CDR1 is MNHEY and CDR2 is SVGAGI. The CDR3 covers 15 residues.

The CDR3 spells CASSPSAGSNEKLFF. The CDR3, as DNA: TGTGCCAGCTCACCATCGGCAGGTTCTAATGAAAAACTGTTTTTT. The V and J genes are TRBV18 and TRBJ1-4; the D is unclear. The V end lost 2 bases, the J end lost 3 bases, and 10 bases lay between the germline ends. Germline V gives CDR1 KGHSH, CDR2 LQKENI. This CDR3 has 15 residues.

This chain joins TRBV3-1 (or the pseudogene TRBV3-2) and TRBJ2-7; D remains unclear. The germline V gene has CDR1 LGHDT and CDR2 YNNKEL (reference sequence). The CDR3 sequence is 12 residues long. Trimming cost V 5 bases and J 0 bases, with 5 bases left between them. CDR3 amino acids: CASSSSSYEQYF. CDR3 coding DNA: TGTGCCAGCAGCTCAAGCTCCTACGAGCAGTACTTC.

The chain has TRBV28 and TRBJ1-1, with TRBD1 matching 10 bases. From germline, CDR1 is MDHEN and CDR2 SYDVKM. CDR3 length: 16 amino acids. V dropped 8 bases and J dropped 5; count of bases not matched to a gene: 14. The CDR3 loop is CASGTAGTGDRTEAFF. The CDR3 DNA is TGTGCCAGCGGAACTGCCGGGACAGGGGATAGGACTGAAGCTTTCTTT. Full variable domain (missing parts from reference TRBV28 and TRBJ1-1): DVKVTQSSRYLVKRTGEKVFLECVQDMDHENMFWYRQDPGLGLRLIYFSYDVKMKEKGDIPEGYSVSREKKERFSLILESASTNQTSMYLCASGTAGTGDRTEAFFGQGTRLTVV.

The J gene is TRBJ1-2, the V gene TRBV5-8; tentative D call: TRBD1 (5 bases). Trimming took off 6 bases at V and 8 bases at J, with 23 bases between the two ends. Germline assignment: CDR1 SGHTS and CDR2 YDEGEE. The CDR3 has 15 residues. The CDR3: CASTDHRGTHGGYTF. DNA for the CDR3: TGTGCCAGCACCGACCATCGGGGGACCCACGGCGGCTACACCTTC.

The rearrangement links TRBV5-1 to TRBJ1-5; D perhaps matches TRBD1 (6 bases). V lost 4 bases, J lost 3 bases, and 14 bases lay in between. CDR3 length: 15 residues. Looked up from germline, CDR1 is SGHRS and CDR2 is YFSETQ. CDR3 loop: CASSVMGADNQPQHF. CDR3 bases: TGCGCCAGCAGCGTCATGGGGGCCGACAATCAGCCCCAGCATTTT.

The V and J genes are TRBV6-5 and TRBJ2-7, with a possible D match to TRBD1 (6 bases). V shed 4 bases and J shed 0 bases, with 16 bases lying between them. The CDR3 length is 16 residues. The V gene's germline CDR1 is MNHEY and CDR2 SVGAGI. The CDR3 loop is CASSSPGQRTSYEQYF. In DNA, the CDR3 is TGTGCCAGCAGTTCCCCCGGACAGCGAACCTCCTACGAGCAGTACTTC.

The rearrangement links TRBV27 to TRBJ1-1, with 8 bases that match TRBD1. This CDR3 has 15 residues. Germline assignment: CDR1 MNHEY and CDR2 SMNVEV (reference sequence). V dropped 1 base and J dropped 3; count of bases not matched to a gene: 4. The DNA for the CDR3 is TGTGCCAGCAGTTTATGGCAGGGGGCAGACACTGAAGCTTTCTTT. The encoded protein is CASSLWQGADTEAFF.

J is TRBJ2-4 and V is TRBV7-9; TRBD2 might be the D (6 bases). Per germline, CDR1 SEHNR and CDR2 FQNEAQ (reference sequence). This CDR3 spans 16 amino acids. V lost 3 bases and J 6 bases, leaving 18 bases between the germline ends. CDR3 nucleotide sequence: TGTGCCAGCAGCTTCCAAACCGGGCCGGAGGGAAACATTCAGTACTTC. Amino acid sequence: CASSFQTGPEGNIQYF.